A single sample gave rise to the 30 T cell receptor beta chains below, sequenced in a study of cytomegalovirus exposure and HLA in healthy donors. With 60 Vbeta and 13 Jbeta primers, the PCR was carried out. Only in-frame clones appear in the TCRdb table, and some are missing; sequencing was by immunoSEQ multiplex PCR. The sample has some 200,000 clones, about four fifths seen once. Input material: PBMCs. These receptors all come from a woman aged 45-65 years in good health and CMV-seropositive.

This rearrangement joins TRBV27 to TRBJ1-3; possibly TRBD1 for D (5 bases). The CDR3 extends over 21 amino acids. Trimming left V 0 bases short and J 7 bases short, with 31 bases between. The germline V gene has CDR1 MNHEY and CDR2 SMNVEV (reference sequence). As DNA, the CDR3 is TGTGCCAGCAGTTTATCGGTCGGGGGGGGTGGATTGGATAATCGATGGAACACCATATATTTT. Its protein product is CASSLSVGGGGLDNRWNTIYF.

The chain has TRBV6-5 and TRBJ1-6; perhaps TRBD1 as D (5 bases). The CDR3 loop spans 16 amino acids. Trimming shortened V by 2 bases and J by 7 bases, and 15 bases separated the two germline ends. The germline CDR1 and CDR2 sequences are MNHEY and SVGAGI. The CDR3 sequence: CASSYGPKGRNSPLHF. Here the CDR3 DNA reads TGTGCCAGCAGTTACGGTCCCAAGGGGAGGAATTCACCCCTCCACTTT.

The J gene is TRBJ2-1, the V gene TRBV5-6, with D unresolved. The CDR3 contains 14 residues. V was shortened by 1 base and J by 1 base, with 6 bases between the two germline ends. CDR1 and CDR2 (germline): SGHDT, YYEEEE. The CDR3 protein is CASSLPVSYNEQFF. The CDR3 nucleotides read TGTGCCAGCAGCTTGCCAGTGTCCTACAATGAGCAGTTCTTC.

J is TRBJ2-3 and V is TRBV7-8; TRBD1 matches at 9 bases. Per germline, CDR1 SGHVS and CDR2 FQNEAQ. With V trimmed by 5 bases and J by 3 bases, 6 bases remained unmatched. CDR3 length: 15 amino acids. Here the CDR3 DNA reads TGTGCCAGCAGCAGACCGGGACAGGGAACAGATACGCAGTATTTT. Its translation: CASSRPGQGTDTQYF.

The CDR3 protein is CASSSQGALAYEQYF. The CDR3 coding sequence is TGTGCCAGCAGCTCCCAGGGGGCGCTTGCCTACGAGCAGTACTTC. The V and J genes are TRBV7-9 and TRBJ2-7; TRBD1 matches at 8 bases. From germline, CDR1 is SEHNR and CDR2 FQNEAQ (reference sequence). V lost 4 bases, J lost 2 bases, and 7 bases stayed unmatched. The CDR3 sequence is 15 residues long.

The chain links TRBV28 to TRBJ2-2; 9 positions match TRBD1. With 7 bases clipped from V and 2 bases from J, the junction kept 2 bases outside the gene matches. The germline gives CDR1 MDHEN, CDR2 SYDVKM. This CDR3 has 14 amino acids. The DNA of the CDR3 is TGTGCCAGCACGGGACAGGGAAACACCGGGGAGCTGTTTTTT. Protein: CASTGQGNTGELFF.

The chain is built from TRBV7-2 and TRBJ2-7; 10 bases line up with TRBD1. CDR3 length: 18 amino acids. With V trimmed by 5 bases and J by 4 bases, 17 bases remained unmatched. Germline lookup yields CDR1 SGHTA and CDR2 FQGNSA. The CDR3 sequence: CASSPMTLTTGGRYEQYF. The DNA for the CDR3 is TGTGCCAGCAGCCCCATGACGCTAACGACAGGGGGCAGGTACGAGCAGTACTTC.

The chain employs TRBV2 and TRBJ1-1; the D is unclear. From germline, CDR1 is SNHLY and CDR2 FYNNEI. V was pared by 6 bases and J by 1 base, with 6 bases between. CDR3 length equals 12 residues. CDR3 sequence: CASRAGNTEAFF. CDR3 sequence (DNA): TGTGCCAGCAGGGCAGGGAACACTGAAGCTTTCTTT.

The rearrangement uses TRBV2 and TRBJ1-2; D possibly corresponds to TRBD1 (5 bases). Germline V gives CDR1 SNHLY, CDR2 FYNNEI. Trimming took off 7 bases at V and 2 bases at J, with 11 bases between the two ends. The CDR3 length is 13 residues. In DNA form, the CDR3 reads TGTGCCAGCAAGGGGTACGGGAACTATGGCTACACCTTC. Residues: CASKGYGNYGYTF. Looking up the rest from reference TRBV2 and TRBJ1-2 gives the full variable domain: EPEVTQTPSHQVTQMGQEVILRCVPISNHLYFYWYRQILGQKVEFLVSFYNNEISEKSEIFDDQFSVERPDGSNFTLKIRSTKLEDSAMYFCASKGYGNYGYTFGSGTRLTVV.

This clone is a singleton in its sample. The V and J genes are TRBV4-1 and TRBJ2-3; 11 nucleotides agree with TRBD2. Per the germline V gene, CDR1 is MGHRA and CDR2 is YSYEKL. The J segment lost 4 bases and the V segment lost 2 bases, leaving 2 bases of the junction unmatched. The CDR3 runs to 15 residues. The CDR3 loop reads CASSQLTSGADTQYF. The CDR3 nucleotides read TGCGCCAGCAGCCAACTGACTAGCGGGGCAGATACGCAGTATTTT.

This clone turned up a few times. V and J are TRBV7-2 and TRBJ1-2; D gene uncertain. The CDR3 totals 9 residues. Germline CDR1 and CDR2: SGHTA and FQGNSA. The V end was cut by 8 bases, the J end by 8 bases, with 6 bases between. DNA of the CDR3: TGTGCCAGCGGAGGCGGCTACACCTTC. Translating gives CASGGGYTF.

The table lists this clone with a few counts. The gene calls are TRBV6-1 and TRBJ1-5; D gene ambiguous. Trimming shortened V by 5 bases and J by 3 bases, and 8 bases separated the two germline ends. Germline lookup yields CDR1 MNHNS and CDR2 SASEGT. The CDR3 covers 13 residues. CDR3 coding DNA: TGTGCCAGCAGTCCGAACTTCAATCAGCCCCAGCATTTT. It is translated as CASSPNFNQPQHF.

Of note for this clone: A read error may account for a junction end that differs from germline. This chain connects TRBV7-9 to TRBJ2-4; 11 positions match TRBD1. Germline lookup yields CDR1 SEHNR and CDR2 FQNEAQ (reference sequence). This CDR3 contains 16 residues. For the CDR3, the DNA is TGTTCCAGCAGCTTTGGAGGGGACAGGGGGTCAAACATTCGGTACTTC. This codes for CSSSFGGDRGSNIRYF.

The chain carries TRBV10-1 and TRBJ2-5; 11 bases match TRBD1. The CDR3 has 15 amino acids. After removal of 4 bases from V and 5 bases from J, the junction contained 6 bases not matched to a gene. CDR1 is WNHNN, CDR2 SYGVQD, per germline (reference sequence). The CDR3 bases are TGCGCCAGCAGTGTCAGGACAGGGGGCCTCGAGACCCAGTACTTC. Amino acid sequence: CASSVRTGGLETQYF.

This clone was seen just once. The chain combines TRBV11-2 with TRBJ1-6, with TRBD1 identical over 7 bases. The CDR3 sequence is 12 residues long. The ends lost 8 bases at V and 12 bases at J; junction bases unmatched: 7. Looked up from germline, CDR1 is SGHAT and CDR2 is FQNNGV. The CDR3 DNA sequence: TGTGCCAGCGGAGGGGGCTCGAGACCCCTCCACTTT. Its protein is CASGGGSRPLHF.

The V and J genes are TRBV5-1 and TRBJ2-7, with 7 bases that match TRBD1. Losses at the gene ends were 4 bases for V and 3 bases for J; bases not matched to a gene: 10. CDR3 length equals 15 residues. The germline gives CDR1 SGHRS, CDR2 YFSETQ. The CDR3 DNA is TGCGCCAGCAGCCTAGCCGACAGGGTCGACTACGAGCAGTACTTC. Translation: CASSLADRVDYEQYF.

The chain has TRBV6-5 and TRBJ1-5, with 8 nucleotides matching TRBD1. V was clipped by 8 bases and J by 6 bases; unmatched bases: 6. CDR1 is MNHEY and CDR2 is SVGAGI in the germline V gene. The CDR3 extends over 13 amino acids. CDR3 region: CASAGGAGQPQHF. CDR3 DNA: TGTGCCAGCGCAGGGGGCGCCGGTCAGCCCCAGCATTTT.

V is TRBV7-3 and J is TRBJ2-2; weak D call: TRBD1 (6 bases). Trimming removed 3 bases at V and 2 bases at J, with 13 bases between. The CDR3 consists of 16 residues. Germline-derived CDR1 and CDR2 are SGHTA and FQGTGA. The CDR3 DNA sequence: TGTGCCAGCAGCTTCTCCAAAGGGGGAAACACCGGGGAGCTGTTTTTT. Protein sequence: CASSFSKGGNTGELFF.

The V gene is TRBV7-2, the J gene TRBJ2-1; 9 positions agree with TRBD1. The length of the CDR3 is 14 residues. The ends lost 4 bases at V and 6 bases at J; junction bases unmatched: 4. From germline, CDR1 is SGHTA and CDR2 FQGNSA. CDR3 residues: CASSSGQGRNEQFF. In nucleotides, the CDR3 is TGTGCCAGCAGCTCGGGACAGGGTCGCAATGAGCAGTTCTTC.

The chain is built from TRBV5-1 and TRBJ1-1, with D possibly matching TRBD1 (6 bases). Germline CDR1 is SGHRS and CDR2 is YFSETQ. With 6 bases removed from V and 1 base from J, the gap between germline ends came to 10 bases. The CDR3 consists of 13 residues. The CDR3 bases are TGCGCCAGCAACCGGGACACGAACACTGAAGCTTTCTTT. Protein product: CASNRDTNTEAFF. Full variable domain (remainder filled in from reference TRBV5-1 and TRBJ1-1): KAGVTQTPRYLIKTRGQQVTLSCSPISGHRSVSWYQQTPGQGLQFLFEYFSETQRNKGNFPGRFSGRQFSNSRSEMNVSTLELGDSALYLCASNRDTNTEAFFGQGTRLTVV.

V gene TRBV11-2 combines with J gene TRBJ2-7; D gene uncertain. V lost 2 bases and J 3 bases, leaving 14 bases between the germline ends. The CDR3 totals 15 residues. Germline lookup yields CDR1 SGHAT and CDR2 FQNNGV. CDR3 region: CASSLLRSLNYEQYF. CDR3 coding DNA: TGTGCCAGCAGCTTATTGCGAAGTCTAAACTACGAGCAGTACTTC.

This chain's CDR3 is CASSLLGQGRDTQYF. The CDR3 DNA follows: TGTGCCAGCAGCTTATTGGGACAGGGGCGGGATACGCAGTATTTT. This chain uses TRBV7-3 with TRBJ2-3; 10 nucleotides align to TRBD1. Germline lookup yields CDR1 SGHTA and CDR2 FQGTGA. The V and J ends lost 2 bases and 6 bases, in that order; junction bases with no gene match: 5. The CDR3 runs 15 residues.

The chain is built from TRBV5-6 and TRBJ2-7; 10 bases match TRBD2. Germline CDR1 and CDR2: SGHDT and YYEEEE. The V segment lost 0 bases and the J segment 5 bases; nucleotides outside the gene matches: 2. The CDR3 is 14 residues long. This CDR3 is CASSLGTSGDEQYF. The CDR3 DNA reads as TGTGCCAGCAGCTTGGGGACTAGCGGCGACGAGCAGTACTTC.

The chain links TRBV11-3 to TRBJ1-2; tentative D call: TRBD1 (6 bases). Germline loops: CDR1 SGHNT, CDR2 YENEEA. This CDR3 is built from 18 residues. V was trimmed by 2 bases and J by 4 bases, leaving 23 bases between them. The CDR3 nucleotides read TGTGCCAGCAGCTTAAAGGGCAGGGGACATCAGGTCCCCTATGGCTACACCTTC. Translation gives CASSLKGRGHQVPYGYTF. The full variable domain, its missing parts supplied by reference TRBV11-3 and TRBJ1-2, is EAGVVQSPRYKIIEKKQPVAFWCNPISGHNTLYWYLQNLGQGPELLIRYENEEAVDDSQLPKDRFSAERLKGVDSTLKIQPAELGDSAVYLCASSLKGRGHQVPYGYTFGSGTRLTVV.

The chain recombines TRBV7-9 with TRBJ2-5; TRBD1 agrees at 8 bases. Germline V lookup: CDR1 SEHNR, CDR2 FQNEAQ (reference sequence). The CDR3 totals 13 residues. The V segment lost 3 bases and the J segment 5 bases; nucleotides outside the gene matches: 2. This chain's CDR3 is CASSFAGGETQYF. The CDR3 DNA is TGTGCCAGCAGCTTTGCAGGGGGCGAGACCCAGTACTTC.

The chain is built from TRBV2 and TRBJ1-4, with 8 bases fitting TRBD1. Trimming removed 6 bases from V and 7 bases from J; junction bases left unmatched: 4. There are 13 residues in the CDR3. Germline V lookup: CDR1 SNHLY, CDR2 FYNNEI. CDR3 protein: CASRRQGTEKLFF. The CDR3 DNA follows: TGTGCCAGCAGAAGACAGGGGACTGAAAAACTGTTTTTT.

The V and J genes are TRBV15 and TRBJ2-4; no clear D gene. The V and J ends lost 4 bases and 0 bases respectively, with 7 bases between them. The CDR3 totals 14 residues. The germline CDR1 and CDR2 sequences are LNHNV and YYDKDF (reference sequence). The CDR3 region has the DNA TGTGCCACCAGCATAGACCAAGCCAAAAACATTCAGTACTTC. Residues: CATSIDQAKNIQYF.

This chain uses TRBV27 with TRBJ1-2; the match to TRBD1 covers 10 bases. CDR3 size: 13 residues. Germline V gene sequence: CDR1 MNHEY, CDR2 SMNVEV (reference sequence). Unmatched junction bases numbered 7, after V lost 7 bases and J lost 8 bases. The CDR3 region has the DNA TGTGCCAGCACTCCGGGACAGGGGAGGGGCTACACCTTC. Translated, it gives CASTPGQGRGYTF.

This chain uses TRBV5-4 with TRBJ1-2, with TRBD1 as a possible D gene (5 bases). Trimming pared 4 bases from V and 8 bases from J, leaving 15 bases between. CDR1 SGHNT and CDR2 YYREEE come from the germline V gene (reference sequence). The CDR3 length is 13 residues. This chain's CDR3 is CASSSRQIYGYTF. The CDR3 DNA sequence: TGTGCCAGCAGCAGTCGACAGATATACGGCTACACCTTC.

Regarding this clone: Distinct nucleotide sequences in the sample also encode this CDR3. The chain links TRBV5-4 to TRBJ1-1, with TRBD1 as a possible D gene (5 bases). Germline lookup yields CDR1 SGHNT and CDR2 YYREEE (reference sequence). The CDR3 length is 13 residues. Deletions cut 1 base from V and 7 bases from J, with 11 bases between. The CDR3 coding sequence is TGTGCCAGCAGCTTGCGGGGAGGGGATGAAGCTTTCTTT. Translation: CASSLRGGDEAFF.